This T cell receptor beta chain derives from a study of blood T cell repertoires in COVID-19. Study at large: Donors in the United States, Italy and Spain gave samples during acute or convalescent COVID-19. Nucleic acid was either cDNA or gDNA, and it came from T cells, B-cell-depleted T cells, or PBMCs.

Under the authors' procedure: Amplification of reference gene primers provided the estimated nucleated cell counts. Clones were read by immunoSEQ multiplex PCR, and TCRdb kept only the in-frame ones, dropping some. D and trimming come from the DNA, and the V and J calls and clone size come from that table. The table lists some 74,000 clones, about nine tenths of them singletons. Seattle patients were enrolled while actively infected and followed longitudinally. This TCR derives from a man aged 50 to 59 with COVID-19, enrolled during active disease. Sequencing was performed on peripheral blood.

The chain's CDR3 is CATSVTRAGPQHF. CDR3 nucleotide sequence: TGTGCCACCAGCGTAACAAGGGCGGGGCCCCAGCATTTT. This chain uses TRBV15 with TRBJ1-5; D gene unclear. The CDR3 length is 13 residues. Germline CDR1 reads LNHNV; CDR2 reads YYDKDF (reference sequence). V shed 5 bases and J shed 9 bases, with 14 bases lying between them.